A selection of T cell receptor beta chains follows, all from one sample in a study of radiotherapy plus CTLA-4 blockade in lung cancer. Sequencing used immunoSEQ multiplex PCR; TCRdb keeps in-frame clones, though not all of them. The repertoire includes 80,000 to 95,000 clones, roughly 80% of them detected once, and about 23% sits in the top ten. Sequenced material: peripheral blood, taken from a patient treated with radiotherapy plus ipilimumab. These receptors all come from a human donor with non-small cell lung cancer that progressed on radiotherapy plus ipilimumab. CDR3s include the opening cysteine and the closing phenylalanine or tryptophan. Fields, in order: J gene, D gene, V gene, clone size, CDR3 protein, CDR3 DNA. D genes are given only for firm matches. The size field is filled for only some rows; it gives once, few, many or a size class.

J: TRBJ2-1
D: .
V: TRBV23-1
size: .
CDR3: CARGLGIHNEQFF
DNA: TGCGCCAGAGGACTGGGGATCCACAATGAGCAGTTCTTC

J: TRBJ1-2
D: .
V: TRBV27
size: .
CDR3: CASSARANYGYTF
DNA: TGTGCCAGCAGCGCAAGAGCTAACTATGGCTACACCTTC

J: TRBJ2-3
D: .
V: TRBV9
size: .
CDR3: CASSIEPGPSTDTQYF
DNA: TGTGCCAGCAGCATCGAACCGGGACCCAGCACAGATACGCAGTATTTT

J: TRBJ2-5
D: TRBD1
V: TRBV5-6
size: .
CDR3: CASSLGPGTGWVQETQYF
DNA: TGTGCCAGCAGCTTGGGCCCTGGGACAGGTTGGGTCCAAGAGACCCAGTACTTC

J: TRBJ2-1
D: .
V: TRBV28
size: .
CDR3: CASSQQGFNEQFF
DNA: TGTGCCAGCAGTCAACAGGGATTCAATGAGCAGTTCTTC

J: TRBJ2-7
D: .
V: TRBV7-9
size: many
CDR3: CASSPPESPYEQYF
DNA: TGTGCCAGCTCCCCCCCCGAGAGCCCCTACGAGCAGTACTTC

J: TRBJ1-4
D: TRBD1
V: TRBV28
size: .
CDR3: CASSLYQGVTEKLFF
DNA: TGTGCCAGCAGTTTATATCAGGGGGTGACTGAAAAACTGTTTTTT

J: TRBJ1-2
D: .
V: TRBV9
size: .
CDR3: CASSVALGQNYGYTF
DNA: TGTGCCAGCAGCGTAGCACTTGGGCAGAACTATGGCTACACCTTC

J: TRBJ2-5
D: TRBD2
V: TRBV5-4
size: .
CDR3: CASSPGGIAGGLETQYF
DNA: TGTGCCAGCAGCCCGGGGGGCATAGCGGGAGGTTTAGAGACCCAGTACTTC

J: TRBJ2-7
D: .
V: TRBV13
size: few
CDR3: CASSVQGYEQYF
DNA: TGTGCCAGCAGCGTACAGGGTTACGAGCAGTACTTC

J: TRBJ2-3
D: .
V: TRBV9
size: .
CDR3: CASSDGAGWADTQYF
DNA: TGTGCCAGCAGCGACGGGGCGGGATGGGCGGATACGCAGTATTTT

J: TRBJ2-2
D: .
V: TRBV4-1
size: .
CDR3: CASSQDTSSNTGELFF
DNA: TGCGCCAGCAGCCAAGATACTAGCTCGAACACCGGGGAGCTGTTTTTT